This is a list of T cell receptor beta chains from one sample in a study of CD4 T cells in relation to SARS-CoV-2 and coronaviruses. TCRdb's copy holds only in-frame clones and misses some; the assay was immunoSEQ multiplex PCR. The sample holds approximately 60,000 clones, 92% seen once. Sequencing used naive CD4+ T cells from PBMCs. These receptors were taken from an adult with COVID-19. The CDR3 runs from the conserved cysteine through the conserved F or W. A D gene is named only where the DNA matches it firmly. Some rows have no size entry. The others give once, few or many, or a class for an expanded clone.

V	D	J	size	CDR3	DNA
TRBV7-9	.	TRBJ2-3	.	CASSLVRASTDTQYF	TGTGCCAGCAGCTTAGTCAGGGCCAGCACAGATACGCAGTATTTT
TRBV28	TRBD1	TRBJ2-5	once	CASMTGGAGETQYF	TGTGCCAGCATGACAGGGGGGGCAGGAGAGACCCAGTACTTC
TRBV7-2	.	TRBJ2-3	.	CASSFALRGSDTQYF	TGTGCCAGCAGCTTTGCCCTAAGGGGGTCCGATACGCAGTATTTT
TRBV30	TRBD2	TRBJ2-1	.	CAWSRGGGNEQFF	TGTGCCTGGAGTCGTGGGGGGGGCAATGAGCAGTTCTTC
TRBV7-2	.	TRBJ2-2	.	CASSLGYGRTNTGELFF	TGTGCCAGCAGCTTAGGGTATGGGCGGACGAACACCGGGGAGCTGTTTTTT
TRBV6-5	.	TRBJ2-1	.	CASSSSWGRSEFF	TGTGCCAGCAGTTCCTCCTGGGGGAGGAGCGAGTTCTTC
TRBV5-4	.	TRBJ2-1	.	CASSFSFRGNNEQFF	TGTGCCAGCAGCTTCAGTTTCCGGGGAAACAATGAGCAGTTCTTC
TRBV20-1	.	TRBJ2-1	.	CSARDNEQFF	TGCAGTGCTAGAGATAATGAGCAGTTCTTC
TRBV18	.	TRBJ2-2	.	CASSLLANTGELFF	TGTGCCAGCTCCCTATTGGCGAACACCGGGGAGCTGTTTTTT
TRBV7-3	.	TRBJ2-2	.	CASSKTGTSTGELFF	TGTGCCAGCAGCAAAACCGGGACATCAACCGGGGAGCTGTTTTTT
TRBV6-2/TRBV6-3	.	TRBJ1-5	.	CASSYRTVTYSNQPQHF	TGTGCCAGCAGTTACCGGACAGTCACCTATAGCAATCAGCCCCAGCATTTT
TRBV5-1	TRBD2	TRBJ2-3	.	CASNVGLARSMDTQYF	TGCGCCAGCAACGTAGGACTAGCGAGATCAATGGATACGCAGTATTTT
TRBV5-4	TRBD2	TRBJ2-3	.	CASSHGGGLAGDTQYF	TGTGCCAGCAGCCATGGCGGAGGACTAGCAGGAGATACGCAGTATTTT
TRBV7-2	TRBD2	TRBJ2-3	once	CATRLAGVLDTQYF	TGTGCCACAAGACTAGCGGGAGTTTTGGATACGCAGTATTTT
TRBV3-1/TRBV3-2	.	TRBJ2-1	few	CASSRTLNEQFF	TGTGCCAGCAGCCGTACCCTCAATGAGCAGTTCTTC
TRBV5-1	TRBD1	TRBJ2-1	.	CASSLRTGQGEQFF	TGCGCCAGCAGCTTGAGGACGGGACAGGGTGAGCAGTTCTTC
TRBV9	.	TRBJ1-2	.	CASSVGDNYGYTF	TGTGCCAGCAGCGTAGGCGATAACTATGGCTACACCTTC
TRBV19	.	TRBJ2-3	.	CASSDSRGNTQYF	TGTGCCAGTAGCGACTCCCGCGGAAATACGCAGTATTTT
TRBV6-4	TRBD1	TRBJ2-3	.	CASSGDRTDTQYF	TGTGCCAGCAGTGGGGACAGGACAGATACGCAGTATTTT
TRBV18	.	TRBJ2-1	.	CASSSGLYNEQFF	TGTGCCAGCTCATCGGGACTGTACAATGAGCAGTTCTTC
TRBV5-1	.	TRBJ1-1	.	CASSPTPGVSVAEAFF	TGCGCCAGCAGCCCAACCCCGGGGGTATCAGTCGCTGAAGCTTTCTTT
TRBV18	.	TRBJ2-7	.	CASSPGAPGAYEQYF	TGTGCCAGCTCACCCGGGGCGCCGGGGGCCTACGAGCAGTACTTC
TRBV28	TRBD2	TRBJ2-7	.	CASSEGTSGRGEQYF	TGTGCCAGCAGTGAAGGGACTAGCGGGAGGGGCGAGCAGTACTTC
TRBV7-9	.	TRBJ1-6	.	CASSLQDNSFLHF	TGTGCCAGCAGCTTACAGGACAATTCGTTTCTCCACTTT
TRBV5-1	.	TRBJ2-7	.	CASSHQATSYEQYF	TGCGCCAGCAGCCATCAAGCGACGTCCTACGAGCAGTACTTC
TRBV6-2/TRBV6-3	.	TRBJ2-5	.	CASSWGETQYF	TGTGCCAGCAGTTGGGGGGAGACCCAGTACTTC
TRBV9	TRBD2	TRBJ2-2	.	CASSVLAGGGTGELFF	TGTGCCAGCAGCGTACTAGCGGGAGGGGGCACCGGGGAGCTGTTTTTT
TRBV3-1/TRBV3-2	.	TRBJ2-3	.	CASSHQWGRNTDTQYF	TGTGCCAGCAGCCATCAATGGGGTAGAAACACAGATACGCAGTATTTT
TRBV29-1	TRBD2	TRBJ2-3	.	CSGRASGSTDTQYF	TGCAGCGGGCGGGCTAGCGGAAGCACAGATACGCAGTATTTT
TRBV18	.	TRBJ1-2	.	CASSVHADGRGNYGYTF	TGTGCCAGCTCCGTACATGCCGACGGGAGAGGCAACTATGGCTACACCTTC
TRBV10-3	.	TRBJ1-3	.	CAKMVVSNSGNTIYF	TGTGCGAAGATGGTAGTCTCGAACTCTGGAAACACCATATATTTT
TRBV7-2	.	TRBJ1-3	.	CASGGGPGNTIYF	TGTGCTTCCGGCGGGGGCCCTGGAAACACCATATATTTT
TRBV10-3	TRBD1	TRBJ1-1	once	CAISVTGDAEAFF	TGTGCCATCAGTGTTACAGGGGACGCTGAAGCTTTCTTT
TRBV15	.	TRBJ2-3	few	CATAKVTDTQYF	TGTGCCACCGCAAAAGTCACAGATACGCAGTATTTT
TRBV12-3/TRBV12-4	.	TRBJ1-1	.	CASGPGIVTEAFF	TGTGCCAGCGGACCCGGCATTGTGACTGAAGCTTTCTTT
TRBV28	TRBD2	TRBJ2-5	.	CASSPAGGTQETQYF	TGTGCCAGCAGCCCCGCCGGGGGGACCCAAGAGACCCAGTACTTC
TRBV28	TRBD2	TRBJ2-1	.	CASRSSGNYEQFF	TGTGCCAGCAGGTCTAGCGGGAACTATGAGCAGTTCTTC
TRBV28	.	TRBJ2-1	.	CASRTTRSYNEQFF	TGTGCCAGCAGAACAACACGATCCTACAATGAGCAGTTCTTC
TRBV18	.	TRBJ1-1	.	CASSLGFNTEAFF	TGTGCCAGCTCACTAGGGTTTAACACTGAAGCTTTCTTT
TRBV6-5	.	TRBJ1-2	.	CASTLGGASPYGYTF	TGTGCCAGCACTCTGGGGGGGGCTTCTCCCTATGGCTACACCTTC